The T cell receptor beta chain described here comes from a study of shared clonotypes between healthy human individuals. A CD45RA+ naive subset and a CD45RA-negative memory subset were split from CD4+ cells. The sample holds one count of this clone. This table comes from immunoSEQ multiplex PCR, and its TCRdb copy is limited to in-frame clones, with some not included. Altogether over 2 million clones are present, just under 95% being singletons, with the ten largest covering 0.37%. V dropped 5 bases and J dropped 2; count of bases not matched to a gene: 9. This CDR3 comprises 15 residues. Germline CDR1 and CDR2: SQVTM and ANQGSEA.

This receptor was taken from a man younger than 30 in good health. Some clones in this sample may be carry-over from other donors' samples. The sample comprised naive CD4+ T cells from PBMCs. Subset meaning: CD45RA+ positively selected. J is TRBJ2-7 and V is TRBV29-1; TRBD2 matches 10 bases. The chain's CDR3 is CSVSPASGGTYEQYF. CDR3 in DNA: TGCAGCGTTTCTCCCGCTAGCGGGGGCACCTACGAGCAGTACTTC.